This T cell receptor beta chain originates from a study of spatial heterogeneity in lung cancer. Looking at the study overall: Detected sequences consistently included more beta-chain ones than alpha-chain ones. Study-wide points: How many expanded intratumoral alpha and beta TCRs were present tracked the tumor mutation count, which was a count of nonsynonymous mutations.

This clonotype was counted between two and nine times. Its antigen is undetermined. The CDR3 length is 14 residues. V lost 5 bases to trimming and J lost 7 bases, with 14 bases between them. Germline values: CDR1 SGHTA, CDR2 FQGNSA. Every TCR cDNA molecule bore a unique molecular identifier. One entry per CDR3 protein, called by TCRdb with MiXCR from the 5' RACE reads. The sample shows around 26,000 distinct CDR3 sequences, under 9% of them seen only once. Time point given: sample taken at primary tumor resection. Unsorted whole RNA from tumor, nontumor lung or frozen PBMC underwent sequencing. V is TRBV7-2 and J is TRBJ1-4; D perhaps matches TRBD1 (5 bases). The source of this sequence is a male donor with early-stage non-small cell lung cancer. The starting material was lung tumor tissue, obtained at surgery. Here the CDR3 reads CASSRRLGGEKLFF. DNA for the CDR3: TGTGCCAGCAGCCGACGCTTGGGGGGTGAAAAACTGTTTTTT. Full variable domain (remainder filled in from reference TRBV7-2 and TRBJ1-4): GAGVSQSPSNKVTEKGKDVELRCDPISGHTALYWYRQSLGQGLEFLIYFQGNSAPDKSGLPSDRFSAERTGGSVSTLTIQRTQQEDSAVYLCASSRRLGGEKLFFGSGTQLSVL.